Listed below are T cell receptor beta chains from one sample, sequenced in a study of cytomegalovirus exposure and HLA in healthy donors. This table comes from immunoSEQ multiplex PCR, and its TCRdb copy is limited to in-frame clones, with some not included. The data show 150,000 to 200,000 clones, around 64% seen once. The sample consisted of PBMCs. The receptors come from a woman in her thirties in good health and CMV-seronegative. CDR3s include the opening cysteine and the closing phenylalanine or tryptophan. A D gene is named only where the DNA matches it firmly. Rows may omit the clone size; those that give it use once, few, many or a size class.

clone size	J gene	V gene	D gene	CDR3 protein	CDR3 DNA
NA	TRBJ1-2	TRBV5-1	TRBD1	CASNAAGGNYGYTF	TGCGCCAGCAACGCGGCAGGGGGTAACTATGGCTACACCTTC
NA	TRBJ2-7	TRBV5-4	TRBD1	CASSSPGTGEPYEQYF	TGTGCCAGCAGCTCCCCCGGGACAGGCGAACCCTACGAGCAGTACTTC
NA	TRBJ2-7	TRBV5-1	NA	CASSESPGYEQYF	TGCGCCAGCAGCGAAAGCCCCGGTTACGAGCAGTACTTC
NA	TRBJ2-7	TRBV28	NA	CASSDQGLIPYEQCF	TGTGCCAGCAGCGATCAGGGGTTGATACCCTACGAGCAGTGCTTC
NA	TRBJ1-1	TRBV27	TRBD1	CASSPRTGLAEAFF	TGTGCCAGCAGTCCCAGGACAGGGCTCGCTGAAGCTTTCTTT
NA	TRBJ2-7	TRBV4-3	TRBD2	CASSLAGRDYEQYF	TGCGCCAGCAGCCTTGCAGGGAGGGACTACGAGCAGTACTTC
NA	TRBJ1-1	TRBV29-1	NA	CSGKGAGTNTEAFF	TGCAGCGGGAAGGGAGCAGGGACAAACACTGAAGCTTTCTTT
NA	TRBJ2-1	TRBV19	NA	CASSISPGRHNEQFF	TGTGCCAGTAGTATCTCCCCAGGGCGGCACAATGAGCAGTTCTTC
few	TRBJ2-1	TRBV7-3	TRBD1	CASSPRQGYNEQFF	TGTGCCAGCAGCCCGAGACAGGGGTACAATGAGCAGTTCTTC
NA	TRBJ1-4	TRBV5-6	NA	CASSFGSEQEKLFF	TGTGCCAGCAGCTTTGGCTCTGAACAAGAAAAACTGTTTTTT
NA	TRBJ2-7	TRBV7-2	TRBD1	CASSVQGVPYEQYF	TGTGCCAGCAGCGTACAGGGGGTTCCCTACGAGCAGTACTTC
few	TRBJ1-1	TRBV28	NA	CASSTPTGFTEAFF	TGTGCCAGCAGCACACCAACAGGGTTCACTGAAGCTTTCTTT
NA	TRBJ1-5	TRBV7-2	TRBD1	CASSLGQGHLPQHF	TGTGCCAGCAGCCTAGGACAGGGCCATTTGCCCCAGCATTTT
NA	TRBJ1-2	TRBV9	TRBD1	CASSPGDSYGYTF	TGTGCCAGCAGCCCAGGGGACAGCTATGGCTACACCTTC
NA	TRBJ2-3	TRBV5-3	TRBD2	CARSLAGGVIDTQYF	TGTGCCAGAAGCTTGGCCGGGGGGGTGATAGATACGCAGTATTTT
once	TRBJ1-5	TRBV19	NA	CASSPTGTRGNQPQHF	TGTGCCAGTAGTCCTACAGGGACAAGGGGCAATCAGCCCCAGCATTTT
NA	TRBJ1-2	TRBV5-1	NA	CASSLTVNYGYTF	TGCGCCAGCAGCTTGACAGTTAACTATGGCTACACCTTC
NA	TRBJ2-7	TRBV7-2	TRBD2	CASSLDRGGRYEQYF	TGTGCCAGCAGCTTAGACCGGGGGGGCCGATACGAGCAGTACTTC
NA	TRBJ2-7	TRBV7-6	TRBD2	CASSFNPPGTSGSYEQYF	TGTGCCAGCAGTTTTAATCCCCCGGGGACTAGCGGGAGCTACGAGCAGTACTTC
NA	TRBJ2-5	TRBV27	NA	CASSPWGRVRGETQYF	TGTGCCAGCAGTCCATGGGGGCGGGTCCGCGGAGAGACCCAGTACTTC
NA	TRBJ2-3	TRBV19	NA	CASRRDFTTDTQYF	TGTGCCAGTAGAAGGGACTTTACCACAGATACGCAGTATTTT
once	TRBJ1-1	TRBV7-3	NA	CASSKQPNTEAFF	TGTGCCAGCAGCAAACAGCCGAACACTGAAGCTTTCTTT
NA	TRBJ1-1	TRBV5-6	NA	CASSFQRGTEAFF	TGTGCCAGCAGCTTTCAGCGTGGCACTGAAGCTTTCTTT
NA	TRBJ2-5	TRBV5-1	TRBD2	CASSIGTGRGETQYF	TGCGCCAGCAGCATTGGTACGGGGCGGGGGGAGACCCAGTACTTC
NA	TRBJ2-4	TRBV6-6	NA	CASSYSQGLNIQYF	TGTGCCAGCAGTTACAGCCAGGGATTAAACATTCAGTACTTC
few	TRBJ2-3	TRBV5-1	TRBD2	CASSRGASGNVTQYF	TGCGCCAGCAGCAGGGGAGCTAGCGGGAATGTTACGCAGTATTTT
NA	TRBJ2-4	TRBV9	TRBD1	CASSVDQGAVGNIQYF	TGTGCCAGCAGCGTAGACCAGGGGGCGGTTGGAAACATTCAGTACTTC
NA	TRBJ1-1	TRBV28	NA	CASSRWRARGIKTEAFF	TGTGCCAGCAGCCGTTGGAGAGCCCGGGGGATCAAGACTGAAGCTTTCTTT
few	TRBJ2-3	TRBV4-3	NA	CASSQVSGDGADTQYF	TGCGCCAGCAGCCAAGTTAGCGGAGACGGGGCAGATACGCAGTATTTT
NA	TRBJ2-5	TRBV9	TRBD2	CASSVAAGLGETQYF	TGTGCCAGCAGCGTAGCTGCCGGACTAGGGGAGACCCAGTACTTC
few	TRBJ2-5	TRBV2	TRBD1	CAGRDRGETQYF	TGTGCCGGTAGGGACAGGGGGGAGACCCAGTACTTC
NA	TRBJ2-7	TRBV10-3	TRBD2	CAISESTSGRGYEQYF	TGTGCCATCAGTGAGTCGACTAGCGGGAGAGGGTACGAGCAGTACTTC
NA	TRBJ2-1	TRBV7-8	NA	CASSLGGSIPAYNEQFF	TGTGCCAGCAGCTTAGGAGGGTCCATCCCTGCCTACAATGAGCAGTTCTTC
few	TRBJ2-7	TRBV6-5	NA	CASSYSPGNHEQYF	TGTGCCAGCAGTTACTCACCCGGGAACCACGAGCAGTACTTC
NA	TRBJ1-5	TRBV7-9	NA	CASSYDRYQPQHF	TGTGCCAGCAGTTATGACAGGTATCAGCCCCAGCATTTT
once	TRBJ1-1	TRBV11-3	NA	CASSSAGNTEAFF	TGTGCCAGCAGCTCCGCAGGGAACACTGAAGCTTTCTTT
NA	TRBJ2-1	TRBV9	TRBD2	CASSVGGDTRNEQFF	TGTGCCAGCAGCGTCGGGGGGGACACACGTAATGAGCAGTTCTTC
NA	TRBJ2-7	TRBV28	TRBD1	CASSLRGQGYEQYF	TGTGCCAGCAGTTTACGGGGACAGGGCTACGAGCAGTACTTC
few	TRBJ1-4	TRBV4-3	TRBD1	CASSQGGRGNEKLFF	TGCGCCAGCAGCCAAGGTGGCAGGGGGAATGAAAAACTGTTTTTT
NA	TRBJ2-3	TRBV10-3	NA	CATSFRGAPTDTQYF	TGTGCCACATCCTTCCGGGGAGCTCCCACAGATACGCAGTATTTT